These 23 T cell receptor beta chains originate from one sample sequenced in a study of blood T cell repertoires in COVID-19. Assay used: immunoSEQ multiplex PCR; TCRdb lists only in-frame clones, some missing. This table has around 230,000 clones, 86% appearing once. Sequenced: peripheral blood. These receptors all stem from a man aged 25 to 40 who had recovered from COVID-19.

This clone appeared a few times. The rearrangement uses TRBV6-5 and TRBJ2-7; TRBD1 is a possible D gene (6 bases). The V gene's germline CDR1 is MNHEY and CDR2 SVGAGI. This CDR3 is built from 15 residues. Trimming cost V 4 bases and J 3 bases, with 16 bases left between them. This chain's CDR3 is CASSSDRGQHYEQYF. As DNA, the CDR3 is TGTGCCAGCAGTTCCGATAGAGGACAGCACTACGAGCAGTACTTC.

This CDR3 is CASSLWEGSSPLHF. DNA for the CDR3: TGCGCCAGCAGCTTGTGGGAGGGTTCTTCACCCCTCCACTTT. The chain is built from TRBV5-1 and TRBJ1-6, with D unclear. This CDR3 has 14 residues. Per germline, CDR1 SGHRS and CDR2 YFSETQ. V lost 1 base to trimming and J lost 9 bases, with 11 bases between them.

The V call is TRBV5-1, the J call TRBJ1-4, with a tentative D call TRBD1 (5 bases). The germline gives CDR1 SGHRS, CDR2 YFSETQ. The germline V and J ends were trimmed by 1 base and 8 bases, with 15 bases remaining between them. This CDR3 is built from 15 residues. CDR3 DNA sequence: TGCGCCAGCAGCTTGCCGGGGGTGGAGAGGGAAAAACTGTTTTTT. Translation gives CASSLPGVEREKLFF.

This clone has more than one count but fewer than ten. The J gene is TRBJ1-5, the V gene TRBV20-1; weak D call: TRBD1 (5 bases). The CDR3 spans 12 residues. In germline, CDR1 is DFQATT, CDR2 SNEGSKA (reference sequence). The ends were cut back, 3 bases at V and 5 bases at J, with 8 bases in the middle. In DNA form, the CDR3 reads TGCAGTGCTAGTCGGGGGGATCAGCCCCAGCATTTT. It codes for CSASRGDQPQHF.

The chain uses TRBV19 and TRBJ2-7; D gene unclear. V was pared by 5 bases and J by 9 bases, with 20 bases between. Germline-derived CDR1 and CDR2 are LNHDA and SQIVND (reference sequence). The CDR3 has 14 amino acids. CDR3 sequence: CASSWRLEATRQYF. Here the CDR3 DNA reads TGTGCCAGTAGTTGGAGACTCGAAGCTACGAGGCAGTACTTC. Drawing the rest from reference TRBV19 and TRBJ2-7, the complete variable domain is DGGITQSPKYLFRKEGQNVTLSCEQNLNHDAMYWYRQDPGQGLRLIYYSQIVNDFQKGDIAEGYSVSREKKESFPLTVTSAQKNPTAFYLCASSWRLEATRQYFGPGTRLTVT.

The gene calls are TRBV7-9 and TRBJ1-2, with 9 bases lining up with TRBD1. This CDR3 contains 14 residues. Germline CDR1 is SEHNR and CDR2 is FQNEAQ (reference sequence). J lost 8 bases, V lost 4 bases, and 8 bases had no gene match. This chain's CDR3 is CASSWTGAGRGYTF. The CDR3 DNA is TGTGCCAGCAGCTGGACAGGGGCCGGCAGGGGCTACACCTTC.

This chain uses TRBV7-6 with TRBJ2-2, with D possibly TRBD1 on 6 matching bases. The CDR3 totals 16 residues. Trimming removed 1 base from V and 7 bases from J, with 16 bases in between. Germline CDR1 and CDR2: SGHVS and FNYEAQ. The CDR3 sequence is CASSLDGTGLGGELFF. The DNA for the CDR3 is TGTGCCAGCAGCTTAGACGGTACAGGGCTTGGCGGGGAGCTGTTTTTT.

Worth noting for this clone: One junction end disagrees with the germline gene, perhaps due to a read error. The rearrangement links TRBV29-1 to TRBJ1-2, with 8 bases identical to TRBD1. The CDR3 covers 11 residues. Germline CDR1 is SQVTM and CDR2 is ANQGSEA. In nucleotides, the CDR3 is TGCAGCGTCGAAAGACAGGGGTATACTTTCTTC. Amino acid sequence: CSVERQGYTFF.

This chain uses TRBV7-2 with TRBJ1-5; D gene uncertain. This CDR3 has 14 amino acids. With 5 bases removed from V and 3 bases from J, the gap between germline ends came to 11 bases. In germline, CDR1 is SGHTA, CDR2 FQGNSA. The CDR3 coding sequence is TGTGCCAGCAGCCCCCGGGATTTCAATCAGCCCCAGCATTTT. Residues: CASSPRDFNQPQHF.

The V gene is TRBV11-2, the J gene TRBJ1-1, with D maybe TRBD1 (5 bases). The length of the CDR3 is 14 residues. Germline lookup yields CDR1 SGHAT and CDR2 FQNNGV. V lost 1 base to trimming and J lost 5 bases, with 11 bases between them. CDR3 DNA sequence: TGTGCCAGCAGCTTAGGGGGCAGGAGAACTGAAGCTTTCTTT. Translating gives CASSLGGRRTEAFF.

The rearrangement links TRBV19 to TRBJ1-5, with a weak D call TRBD1 (6 bases). CDR1 is LNHDA, CDR2 SQIVND, per germline (reference sequence). The CDR3 runs 15 residues. V lost 6 bases to trimming and J lost 2 bases, with 14 bases between them. CDR3 protein: CASRKPDSRNQPQHF. The CDR3 bases are TGTGCCAGTAGGAAGCCGGACAGCCGCAATCAGCCCCAGCATTTT.

This clone came up a few times. The gene calls are TRBV10-1 and TRBJ2-5; TRBD1 matches 7 bases. The CDR3 spans 14 residues. Losses at the gene ends were 2 bases for V and 2 bases for J; bases not matched to a gene: 2. Germline V gene data show CDR1 as WNHNN and CDR2 as SYGVQD (reference sequence). The CDR3 loop is CASSEGGQQETQYF. The CDR3 bases are TGCGCCAGCAGTGAGGGGGGACAGCAAGAGACCCAGTACTTC.

The chain has TRBV5-5 and TRBJ1-2; D perhaps matches TRBD1 (5 bases). Trimming pared 4 bases from V and 3 bases from J, leaving 16 bases between. The CDR3 is 15 amino acids. CDR1 is SGHKS and CDR2 is YYEKEE in the germline V gene (reference sequence). CDR3 sequence (DNA): TGTGCCAGCAGCATCTCCTTGACAGAGGACTATGGCTACACCTTC. It codes for CASSISLTEDYGYTF.

The chain employs TRBV6-5 and TRBJ2-5, with 10 bases that match TRBD2. The germline V gene has CDR1 MNHEY and CDR2 SVGAGI. With V trimmed by 7 bases and J by 5 bases, 7 bases remained unmatched. The CDR3 is 14 amino acids. CDR3 bases: TGTGCCAGCATAAGCGGGGGGGCTGAGGAGACCCAGTACTTC. Translation gives CASISGGAEETQYF.

V gene TRBV7-2 combines with J gene TRBJ2-7; 10 bases agree with TRBD1. The CDR3 extends over 15 amino acids. Germline V lookup: CDR1 SGHTA, CDR2 FQGNSA. The ends lost 1 base at V and 4 bases at J; junction bases unmatched: 4. CDR3 coding DNA: TGTGCCAGCAGCTTAGGGACAGGGGGGGGTTACGAGCAGTACTTC. Residues: CASSLGTGGGYEQYF.

This chain joins TRBV7-9 and TRBJ1-1; 10 bases fit TRBD1. Germline V gives CDR1 SEHNR, CDR2 FQNEAQ (reference sequence). The length of the CDR3 is 16 residues. V gave up 4 bases and J gave up 7 bases; unmatched junction bases: 12. The CDR3 region has the DNA TGTGCCAGCAGCTCGACACGGGACAGGGGCGGTGGTGAAGCTTTCTTT. Amino acids: CASSSTRDRGGGEAFF.

The chain uses TRBV27 and TRBJ2-1, with 7 bases matching TRBD1. CDR1 MNHEY and CDR2 SMNVEV come from the germline V gene (reference sequence). This CDR3 has 15 residues. The V segment lost 5 bases and the J segment 8 bases; nucleotides outside the gene matches: 12. DNA for the CDR3: TGTGCCAGCAGTCCTCCGGGACAGATTGTAGATGAGCAGTTCTTC. It encodes CASSPPGQIVDEQFF.

This clone was detected a few times. The chain recombines TRBV4-2 with TRBJ1-2; D gene uncertain. The CDR3 sequence is 15 residues long. Germline-derived CDR1 and CDR2 are LGHNA and YNFKEQ. Deletions cut 4 bases from V and 4 bases from J, with 16 bases between. The CDR3 sequence is CASSLAVRVPYGYTF. The CDR3 nucleotides are TGTGCCAGCAGCCTAGCCGTCCGGGTTCCCTATGGCTACACCTTC.

This chain links TRBV5-1 with TRBJ1-2, with D unclear. CDR1 SGHRS and CDR2 YFSETQ come from the germline V gene. Trimming removed 2 bases from V and 2 bases from J, with 13 bases in between. The CDR3 sequence is 15 residues long. The CDR3 DNA is TGCGCCAGCAGCTTACCTTCGACTAGCAACTATGGCTACACCTTC. This sequence encodes CASSLPSTSNYGYTF.

The V call is TRBV6-6, the J call TRBJ1-1; 10 bases map to TRBD1. Germline assignment: CDR1 MNHNY and CDR2 SVGAGI (reference sequence). The CDR3 contains 15 residues. V trimming: 6 bases; J trimming: 3 bases; junction bases outside the gene matches: 7. CDR3 DNA sequence: TGTGCCAGCAGGAATACCGGGACAGGGGACACTGAAGCTTTCTTT. Translation gives CASRNTGTGDTEAFF.

This chain uses TRBV6-4 with TRBJ1-2, with 8 bases identical to TRBD1. Germline-derived CDR1 and CDR2 are MRHNA and SNTAGT. The CDR3 has 13 amino acids. The trim removed 4 bases at V and 4 bases at J, leaving 2 bases unmatched. The CDR3 is CASSGTGRYGYTF. DNA for the CDR3: TGTGCCAGCAGTGGGACAGGGCGCTATGGCTACACCTTC.

The chain combines TRBV5-4 with TRBJ2-1, with a possible D match to TRBD1 (6 bases). Per the germline V gene, CDR1 is SGHNT and CDR2 is YYREEE (reference sequence). The CDR3 spans 12 residues. V was cut by 1 base and J by 8 bases, with 7 bases left in between. The CDR3 here is CASSLRGYEQFF. The CDR3 coding sequence is TGTGCCAGCAGCTTGAGGGGGTATGAGCAGTTCTTC.

V usage is TRBV5-1 and J usage is TRBJ2-5; perhaps TRBD2 as D (5 bases). Germline assignment: CDR1 SGHRS and CDR2 YFSETQ. Trimming took off 6 bases at V and 1 base at J, with 10 bases between the two ends. CDR3 size: 13 residues. The CDR3 DNA reads as TGCGCCAGCACTCGGGGTCTCCAAGAGACCCAGTACTTC. Its translation is CASTRGLQETQYF.